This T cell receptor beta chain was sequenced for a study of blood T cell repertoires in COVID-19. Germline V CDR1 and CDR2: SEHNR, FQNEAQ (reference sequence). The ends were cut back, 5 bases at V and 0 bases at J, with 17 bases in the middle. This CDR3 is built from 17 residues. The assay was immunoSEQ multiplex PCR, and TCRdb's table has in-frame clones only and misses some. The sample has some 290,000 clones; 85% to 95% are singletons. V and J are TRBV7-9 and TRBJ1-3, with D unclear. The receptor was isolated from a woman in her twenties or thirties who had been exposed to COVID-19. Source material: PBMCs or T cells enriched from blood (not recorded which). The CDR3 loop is CASSLRRAAGSGNTIYF. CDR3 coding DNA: TGTGCCAGCAGCCTCCGGCGGGCCGCGGGCTCTGGAAACACCATATATTTT.